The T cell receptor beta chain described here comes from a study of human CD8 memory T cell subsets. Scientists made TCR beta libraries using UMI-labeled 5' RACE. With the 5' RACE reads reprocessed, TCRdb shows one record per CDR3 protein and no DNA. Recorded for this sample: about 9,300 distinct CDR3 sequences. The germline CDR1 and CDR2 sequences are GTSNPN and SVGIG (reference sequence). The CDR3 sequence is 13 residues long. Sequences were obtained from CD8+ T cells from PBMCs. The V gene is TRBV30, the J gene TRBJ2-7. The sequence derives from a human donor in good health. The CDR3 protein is CAWTRGGAYEQYF. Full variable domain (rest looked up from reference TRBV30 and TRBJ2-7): SQTIHQWPATLVQPVGSPLSLECTVEGTSNPNLYWYRQAAGRGLQLLFYSVGIGQISSEVPQNLSASRPQDRQFILSSKKLLLSDSGFYLCAWTRGGAYEQYFGPGTRLTVT.